The 23 T cell receptor beta chains presented below share a single source sample, sequenced in a study of OX40 agonist ivuxolimab in advanced cancers. Using immunoSEQ multiplex PCR, the repertoire was profiled, and TCRdb retains in-frame clones only, with some absent. The top ten clones hold 12% of a sample with 60,000 to 65,000 clones, around 93% of them seen once. The sequenced sample was CD4+ or CD8+ T cells sorted from blood, obtained in a trial of the OX40 agonist ivuxolimab. Receptors originate from an adult with an advanced solid tumor such as melanoma, head and neck, liver or kidney cancer.

For the CDR3, the DNA is TGCGCCAGCAGCCTGAACAGGGGGGTTGATGAGCAGTACTTC. Translated, it gives CASSLNRGVDEQYF. This chain uses TRBV4-1 with TRBJ2-7; 8 bases are shared with TRBD1. Germline values: CDR1 MGHRA, CDR2 YSYEKL. The CDR3 is 14 residues long. V lost 4 bases, J lost 7 bases, and 9 bases stayed unmatched.

This clone was picked up one time. This chain joins TRBV7-2 and TRBJ2-1; maybe TRBD1 (5 bases). Trimming pared 5 bases from V and 3 bases from J, leaving 8 bases between. The germline gives CDR1 SGHTA, CDR2 FQGNSA. The CDR3 is made up of 13 amino acids. This chain's CDR3 is CASSRTLYNEQFF. In DNA, the CDR3 is TGTGCCAGCAGCCGGACACTCTACAATGAGCAGTTCTTC.

This chain joins TRBV7-2 and TRBJ2-3; 8 nucleotides line up with TRBD2. V shed 2 bases, J shed 2 bases, and the junction held 9 bases outside the gene matches. This CDR3 has 17 residues. The V gene's germline CDR1 is SGHTA and CDR2 FQGNSA. As DNA, the CDR3 is TGTGCCAGCAGCTTATTAGCGGGATCCCTTCTCACAGATACGCAGTATTTT. It translates to CASSLLAGSLLTDTQYF. The variable domain in full, with the rest retrieved from reference TRBV7-2 and TRBJ2-3, is GAGVSQSPSNKVTEKGKDVELRCDPISGHTALYWYRQSLGQGLEFLIYFQGNSAPDKSGLPSDRFSAERTGGSVSTLTIQRTQQEDSAVYLCASSLLAGSLLTDTQYFGPGTRLTVL.

This clone occurred a few times. The chain joins TRBV7-9 to TRBJ2-2; D perhaps matches TRBD2 (6 bases). Germline V lookup: CDR1 SEHNR, CDR2 FQNEAQ (reference sequence). The CDR3 covers 17 residues. V was pared by 1 base and J by 1 base, with 13 bases between. The CDR3 loop reads CASSLGTRDLNTGELFF. For the CDR3, the DNA is TGTGCCAGCAGCTTAGGAACGCGGGACTTGAACACCGGGGAGCTGTTTTTT.

The V call is TRBV27, the J call TRBJ2-4, with unresolved D. CDR3 length: 11 amino acids. Germline loops: CDR1 MNHEY, CDR2 SMNVEV (reference sequence). V dropped 10 bases and J dropped 1 base, with 5 bases sitting between them. The CDR3 DNA is TGTGCCACCGGGGCCAAAAACATTCAGTACTTC. It yields the protein CATGAKNIQYF.

This clone was counted once. V is TRBV7-8 and J is TRBJ2-7; 8 bases agree with TRBD1. Trimming removed 5 bases from V and 3 bases from J; junction bases left unmatched: 9. The CDR3 totals 15 residues. CDR1 and CDR2 from the germline V gene are SGHVS and FQNEAQ. The CDR3 DNA sequence: TGTGCCAGCAGCAGTAGTGTAGGGACAGGCTACGAGCAGTACTTC. Translating gives CASSSSVGTGYEQYF. Based on the CDR3 plus reference TRBV7-8 and TRBJ2-7, the full variable domain is GAGVSQSPRYKVAKRGQDVALRCDPISGHVSLFWYQQALGQGPEFLTYFQNEAQLDKSGLPSDRFFAERPEGSVSTLKIQRTQQEDSAVYLCASSSSVGTGYEQYFGPGTRLTVT.

This chain joins TRBV28 and TRBJ2-1, with 12 nucleotides matching TRBD2. Germline V CDR1 and CDR2: MDHEN, SYDVKM. CDR3 size: 15 residues. V lost 6 bases, J lost 8 bases, and 8 bases stayed unmatched. Here the CDR3 DNA reads TGTGCCAGCAGGGCCACTAGCGGGAGGACGCATGAGCAGTTCTTC. This translates into CASRATSGRTHEQFF.

The J gene is TRBJ2-5, the V gene TRBV29-1, with a possible D match to TRBD2 (5 bases). Germline assignment: CDR1 SQVTM and CDR2 ANQGSEA. Between the trimmed V and J ends, which lost 3 bases and 1 base, there was a span of 12 bases. The CDR3 covers 14 residues. The chain's CDR3 is CSVEGSGIQETQYF. CDR3 nucleotides: TGCAGCGTTGAGGGAAGCGGAATCCAAGAGACCCAGTACTTC.

The V gene is TRBV27, the J gene TRBJ1-1; D is undetermined. The V gene's germline CDR1 is MNHEY and CDR2 SMNVEV (reference sequence). V gave up 0 bases and J gave up 7 bases, with 9 bases separating them. The CDR3 length is 13 residues. CDR3 amino acids: CASSLSRQNEAFF. The CDR3 DNA reads as TGTGCCAGCAGTTTATCGCGGCAGAATGAAGCTTTCTTT.

The J gene is TRBJ2-2, the V gene TRBV19; 8 bases match TRBD2. CDR1 LNHDA and CDR2 SQIVND come from the germline V gene (reference sequence). V trimming: 4 bases; J trimming: 1 base; junction bases outside the gene matches: 11. The CDR3 totals 18 residues. The chain's CDR3 is CASSTPRGGQENTGELFF. The CDR3 nucleotides read TGTGCCAGTAGTACCCCTCGGGGGGGACAAGAGAACACCGGGGAGCTGTTTTTT.

This chain uses TRBV4-2 with TRBJ2-6; TRBD2 agrees at 11 bases. The CDR3 runs to 18 residues. From germline, CDR1 is LGHNA and CDR2 YNFKEQ. Losses at the gene ends were 0 bases for V and 2 bases for J; bases not matched to a gene: 3. The CDR3 bases are TGTGCCAGCAGCCAAGAGGTAGCGGGAGGGGCTGGGGCCAACGTCCTGACTTTC. Translated: CASSQEVAGGAGANVLTF.

The V gene is TRBV5-1, the J gene TRBJ2-2, with 14 bases lining up with TRBD2. The CDR3 runs to 18 residues. Losses at the gene ends were 4 bases for V and 9 bases for J; bases not matched to a gene: 14. Germline lookup yields CDR1 SGHRS and CDR2 YFSETQ. Written as DNA, the CDR3 is TGCGCCAGCAGCCAGGTGGAGGCGGGACTAGCGGGAGTCCGGGAGCTGTTTTTT. It codes for CASSQVEAGLAGVRELFF.

V is TRBV13 and J is TRBJ2-7, with D unresolved. Germline loops: CDR1 PRHDT, CDR2 FYEKMQ (reference sequence). V lost 2 bases and J lost 0, with 11 bases in between. CDR3 length equals 15 residues. The CDR3 reads CASSLRVSSSYEQYF. The DNA for the CDR3 is TGTGCCAGCAGCTTAAGGGTCAGTAGCTCCTACGAGCAGTACTTC. The full variable domain, completed using reference TRBV13 and TRBJ2-7, is AAGVIQSPRHLIKEKRETATLKCYPIPRHDTVYWYQQGPGQDPQFLISFYEKMQSDKGSIPDRFSAQQFSDYHSELNMSSLELGDSALYFCASSLRVSSSYEQYFGPGTRLTVT.

This chain joins TRBV5-1 and TRBJ2-2, with a possible D match to TRBD1 (5 bases). V was cut by 1 base and J by 4 bases, with 11 bases left in between. Germline V lookup: CDR1 SGHRS, CDR2 YFSETQ. This CDR3 has 15 amino acids. Here the CDR3 DNA reads TGCGCCAGCAGCTTGATCGACAGCCTCACCGGGGAGCTGTTTTTT. Translating it yields CASSLIDSLTGELFF.

The J gene is TRBJ2-1, the V gene TRBV5-1, with D possibly being TRBD2 (5 bases). Trimming removed 0 bases at V and 6 bases at J, with 13 bases between. The germline gives CDR1 SGHRS, CDR2 YFSETQ. The CDR3 has 15 amino acids. The CDR3: CASSLVDGLVNEQFF. CDR3 nucleotides: TGCGCCAGCAGCTTGGTGGATGGACTCGTCAATGAGCAGTTCTTC.

The chain employs TRBV5-6 and TRBJ2-5; tentatively, D is TRBD1 (6 bases). The V gene lost 0 bases and the J gene lost 5 bases, with 17 bases spanning the gap. The germline CDR1 and CDR2 sequences are SGHDT and YYEEEE. This CDR3 has 16 residues. The CDR3 DNA reads as TGTGCCAGCAGCTTGGGGTCTTCCGGGACAAAGGAGACCCAGTACTTC. Translated: CASSLGSSGTKETQYF.

The chain joins TRBV12-2 to TRBJ2-5; no check of the table's D call, TRBD2, against the DNA was made. TRBV12-2 is noted as a pseudogene. This CDR3 contains 21 residues. The CDR3 is CASRLGRFGGLAGEEQETQYF. DNA of the CDR3: TGTGCAAGTCGCTTAGGAAGGTTTGGGGGACTAGCGGGAGAAGAGCAAGAGACCCAGTACTTC.

This chain connects TRBV19 to TRBJ2-6; D not resolved. The germline V and J ends were trimmed by 3 bases and 0 bases, with 15 bases remaining between them. The length of the CDR3 is 18 residues. The germline gives CDR1 LNHDA, CDR2 SQIVND (reference sequence). The DNA for the CDR3 is TGTGCCAGTAGTATGACCTCTGGCAGAACCTCTGGGGCCAACGTCCTGACTTTC. Translation gives CASSMTSGRTSGANVLTF. Using reference TRBV19 and TRBJ2-6 for the parts outside the CDR3, the full variable domain is DGGITQSPKYLFRKEGQNVTLSCEQNLNHDAMYWYRQDPGQGLRLIYYSQIVNDFQKGDIAEGYSVSREKKESFPLTVTSAQKNPTAFYLCASSMTSGRTSGANVLTFGAGSRLTVL.

The gene calls are TRBV9 and TRBJ2-1, with 12 bases matching TRBD2. Germline V gives CDR1 SGDLS, CDR2 YYNGEE. The length of the CDR3 is 16 residues. V dropped 4 bases and J dropped 5; count of bases not matched to a gene: 7. CDR3 protein: CASSSRTSGTHNEQFF. CDR3 in DNA: TGTGCCAGCAGCTCCCGGACTAGCGGGACCCACAATGAGCAGTTCTTC.

This chain joins TRBV28 and TRBJ2-2; D is ambiguous. V was pared by 3 bases and J by 4 bases, with 6 bases between. CDR3 length equals 13 residues. Germline-derived CDR1 and CDR2 are MDHEN and SYDVKM. The CDR3 spells CASSFLSTGELFF. CDR3 in DNA: TGTGCCAGCAGTTTCTTGTCCACCGGGGAGCTGTTTTTT. Complete variable domain (other parts from reference TRBV28 and TRBJ2-2): DVKVTQSSRYLVKRTGEKVFLECVQDMDHENMFWYRQDPGLGLRLIYFSYDVKMKEKGDIPEGYSVSREKKERFSLILESASTNQTSMYLCASSFLSTGELFFGEGSRLTVL.

The chain has TRBV28 and TRBJ2-7; TRBD1 is a possible D gene (5 bases). The CDR3 consists of 15 residues. The germline V and J ends were trimmed by 7 bases and 3 bases, with 19 bases remaining between them. From germline, CDR1 is MDHEN and CDR2 SYDVKM. As DNA, the CDR3 is TGTGCCAGCACCCCCCGAAGGGGTCGCAACTACGAGCAGTACTTC. Translated: CASTPRRGRNYEQYF.

This chain connects TRBV4-1 to TRBJ2-3; weak D call: TRBD2 (6 bases). CDR1 MGHRA and CDR2 YSYEKL come from the germline V gene. This CDR3 contains 15 residues. V lost 0 bases, J lost 7 bases, and 14 bases lay in between. The CDR3 region is CASSQDASVHNTQYF. CDR3 DNA sequence: TGCGCCAGCAGCCAAGATGCTAGCGTGCATAATACGCAGTATTTT.

A word on this clone: An end of the junction does not agree with germline; a read error may underlie this. This chain joins TRBV7-6 and TRBJ1-5, with D perhaps TRBD1 (5 bases). The germline gives CDR1 SGHVS, CDR2 FNYEAQ. The CDR3 has 15 residues. In DNA form, the CDR3 reads TGTGCCAGCAGCTTAGAAGGGGAGGGCAATCGGCCCCAGCATTTT. Translated, it gives CASSLEGEGNRPQHF.